One sample yielded the 22 T cell receptor beta chains listed below, sequenced in a study of glioma-infiltrating T cells after dendritic cell vaccination (dated by TCRdb to about 2016). The time point label here, explained by the study, means: after dendritic cell vaccination, including at tumor progression/relapse. Library preparation used the immunoSEQ multiplex PCR assay. Entries here come from immuneACCESS through TCRdb and include only in-frame sequences with V and J called. Some clones fail to appear in such tables; in the studies checked, an unresolved V gene covers under half of the shortfall, and the cause of the remainder is unknown. The sample table lists roughly 80,000 clones, around 87% of them with a count of one. Around 2.3% of the sample lies in the top ten. The sample was blood, taken after dendritic cell vaccination. These receptors were taken from a human donor with glioblastoma.

Comments on this clone: The sample holds other DNA sequences that translate to the same CDR3. The genes are TRBV7-9 and TRBJ2-2; 7 bases match TRBD2. The CDR3 is 14 residues long. Germline V gene data show CDR1 as SEHNR and CDR2 as FQNEAQ (reference sequence). V was pared by 1 base and J by 6 bases, with 2 bases of the junction left unmatched. The CDR3, as DNA: TGTGCCAGCAGCTTAGGACTAGCTGCCGGGGAGCTGTTTTTT. Encoded protein: CASSLGLAAGELFF.

The V gene is TRBV4-1, the J gene TRBJ2-3, with a weak D call TRBD2 (6 bases). CDR1 is MGHRA, CDR2 YSYEKL, per germline. CDR3 length: 16 residues. V dropped 1 base and J dropped 2 bases, with 13 bases sitting between them. CDR3 sequence (DNA): TGCGCCAGCAGCCAAGCGGGGGACCTACCCACAGATACGCAGTATTTT. This codes for CASSQAGDLPTDTQYF.

This sequence joins TRBV7-2 and TRBJ2-1; TRBD1 might be the D (5 bases). The CDR3 sequence is 14 residues long. CDR1 SGHTA and CDR2 FQGNSA come from the germline V gene. Trimming stripped 1 base from V and 6 bases from J, with 10 bases between. The CDR3 protein is CASSLDRPGNEQFF. CDR3 coding DNA: TGTGCCAGCAGCTTAGACAGGCCGGGCAATGAGCAGTTCTTC.

This chain links TRBV5-1 with TRBJ1-2; D call uncertain. The CDR3 is 13 amino acids. The germline gives CDR1 SGHRS, CDR2 YFSETQ. Trimming took off 0 bases at V and 3 bases at J, with 6 bases between the two ends. As DNA, the CDR3 is TGCGCCAGCAGCTTGGCTATAGACTATGGCTACACCTTC. Amino acid sequence: CASSLAIDYGYTF. Based on the CDR3 plus reference TRBV5-1 and TRBJ1-2, the full variable domain is KAGVTQTPRYLIKTRGQQVTLSCSPISGHRSVSWYQQTPGQGLQFLFEYFSETQRNKGNFPGRFSGRQFSNSRSEMNVSTLELGDSALYLCASSLAIDYGYTFGSGTRLTVV.

The chain couples TRBV7-9 to TRBJ1-2; TRBD1 aligns across 12 bases. Germline lookup yields CDR1 SEHNR and CDR2 FQNEAQ (reference sequence). V lost 4 bases and J lost 2; bases outside the gene matches: 11. CDR3 length: 18 residues. CDR3 sequence reads: CASSYNRDRGLLNYGYTF. The CDR3 region has the DNA TGTGCCAGCAGCTATAACCGGGACAGGGGGCTTTTAAACTATGGCTACACCTTC.

V gene TRBV9 combines with J gene TRBJ2-4; 9 nucleotides align to TRBD2. The CDR3 covers 22 residues. Germline trimming cut 6 bases from V and 4 bases from J; bases unmatched to any gene: 29. In germline, CDR1 is SGDLS, CDR2 YYNGEE. CDR3 DNA sequence: TGTGCCAGCATTTCGAGAGGGGGGTCTAGCGGGGTCCCATGTGGGTCTAAAAACATTCAGTACTTC. Its protein product is CASISRGGSSGVPCGSKNIQYF.

This sequence joins TRBV7-3 and TRBJ2-7; the D gene is possibly TRBD2 (5 bases). CDR3 length equals 14 residues. The germline CDR1 and CDR2 sequences are SGHTA and FQGTGA. Trimming took 6 bases from V and 2 from J, leaving 14 bases between them. The CDR3 DNA follows: TGTGCCAGCAGTTTGAGGGAGCTCCCCTACGAGCAGTACTTC. It is translated as CASSLRELPYEQYF.

The genes are TRBV5-1 and TRBJ1-2, with D possibly TRBD1 on 6 matching bases. This CDR3 has 14 residues. Germline CDR1 is SGHRS and CDR2 is YFSETQ. V gave up 4 bases and J gave up 4 bases, with 14 bases separating them. The CDR3 spells CASSRGTVGYGYTF. CDR3 DNA: TGCGCCAGCAGCAGGGGGACCGTTGGCTATGGCTACACCTTC.

This chain joins TRBV4-1 and TRBJ2-3; TRBD2 agrees at 8 bases. This CDR3 contains 15 residues. Trimming at V came to 2 bases and at J to 5 bases, leaving 6 bases not matched to a gene. Germline V CDR1 and CDR2: MGHRA, YSYEKL. Here the CDR3 reads CASSQPGLVVDTQYF. The CDR3, as DNA: TGCGCCAGCAGCCAACCGGGACTAGTGGTAGATACGCAGTATTTT.

The V call is TRBV5-4, the J call TRBJ2-3; 8 bases match TRBD2. The CDR3 has 15 amino acids. Trimming cost V 4 bases and J 6 bases; bases outside gene matches: 10. In germline, CDR1 is SGHNT, CDR2 YYREEE (reference sequence). The CDR3: CASSEYAGGFDTQYF. CDR3 DNA: TGTGCCAGCAGCGAGTATGCGGGGGGCTTTGATACGCAGTATTTT.

The genes are TRBV11-2 and TRBJ2-5; TRBD2 is a possible D gene (6 bases). V was clipped by 0 bases and J by 5 bases, with 16 bases between them. CDR3 length: 16 residues. Germline loops: CDR1 SGHAT, CDR2 FQNNGV. The CDR3 loop reads CASSLDRTSRTETQYF. DNA of the CDR3: TGTGCCAGCAGCTTAGATCGCACTAGCCGGACCGAGACCCAGTACTTC.

J is TRBJ2-5 and V is TRBV6-1; TRBD1 is a possible D gene (6 bases). Trimming cost V 6 bases and J 0 bases, with 14 bases left between them. The germline V gene encodes CDR1 MNHNS and CDR2 SASEGT. This CDR3 comprises 15 residues. CDR3 amino acids: CASRESGVYQETQYF. DNA of the CDR3: TGTGCCAGCAGGGAATCAGGGGTGTACCAAGAGACCCAGTACTTC.

Only one count was recorded for this clone. Here the CDR3 DNA reads TGTGCCAGCAGTCTACAGGGGGCCGACTATGGCTACACCTTC. Translated: CASSLQGADYGYTF. The rearrangement joins TRBV6-1 to TRBJ1-2; 9 bases line up with TRBD1. CDR1 is MNHNS and CDR2 is SASEGT in the germline V gene. The CDR3 consists of 14 residues. J gave up 3 bases and V 5 bases, and 4 bases lay outside the gene matches.

This clone was recorded once. This rearrangement joins TRBV5-1 to TRBJ2-2; D is perhaps TRBD2 (5 bases). This CDR3 is 15 amino acids long. From germline, CDR1 is SGHRS and CDR2 YFSETQ. The V gene lost 4 bases and the J gene lost 2 bases, with 12 bases spanning the gap. This CDR3 is CASSPGGSNTGELFF. The CDR3 bases are TGCGCCAGCAGCCCTGGAGGATCAAACACCGGGGAGCTGTTTTTT.

The CDR3 DNA reads TGTGCCAGCAGCTTGGCCTCGTCGGCAGGGGGCATAGTAGCTTTCTTT. It codes for CASSLASSAGGIVAFF. The chain has TRBV5-5 and TRBJ1-1; 8 bases are a match to TRBD1. Germline V gives CDR1 SGHKS, CDR2 YYEKEE (reference sequence). The CDR3 has 16 amino acids. Trimming cost V 0 bases and J 10 bases; bases outside gene matches: 14.

The chain has TRBV7-2 and TRBJ1-2, with TRBD1 as a possible D gene (6 bases). The CDR3 extends over 14 amino acids. CDR1 and CDR2 (germline): SGHTA, FQGNSA. Trimming removed 6 bases from V and 0 bases from J, with 11 bases in between. The CDR3 DNA is TGTGCCAGCAGTCTGACAGGATCTAACTATGGCTACACCTTC. Translation gives CASSLTGSNYGYTF.

The V and J genes are TRBV5-1 and TRBJ1-4; no clear D. Trimming shortened V by 2 bases and J by 3 bases, and 8 bases separated the two germline ends. Germline V lookup: CDR1 SGHRS, CDR2 YFSETQ. The CDR3 runs 14 residues. CDR3 residues: CASSFEMANEKLFF. CDR3 nucleotides: TGCGCCAGCAGCTTCGAGATGGCTAATGAAAAACTGTTTTTT.

The J gene is TRBJ1-4, the V gene TRBV5-1, with 11 nucleotides matching TRBD1. This CDR3 is built from 15 residues. Germline-derived CDR1 and CDR2 are SGHRS and YFSETQ. J gave up 7 bases and V 5 bases, and 7 bases lay outside the gene matches. The CDR3 loop is CASSTSGTGGEKLFF. The CDR3, as DNA: TGCGCCAGCAGTACCTCCGGGACAGGGGGTGAAAAACTGTTTTTT.

V usage is TRBV7-8 and J usage is TRBJ2-7; no definite D call. Deletions cut 2 bases from V and 2 bases from J, with 13 bases between. The CDR3 sequence is 15 residues long. Germline CDR1 SGHVS, CDR2 FQNEAQ. This CDR3 reads CASSLQRQPPYEQYF. In nucleotides, the CDR3 is TGTGCCAGCAGCTTACAGAGGCAGCCTCCCTACGAGCAGTACTTC.

V is TRBV10-3 and J is TRBJ2-3; TRBD1 aligns across 9 bases. V was pared by 0 bases and J by 4 bases, with 8 bases of the junction left unmatched. Per the germline V gene, CDR1 is ENHRY and CDR2 is SYGVKD. The CDR3 consists of 17 residues. This CDR3 reads CAISESLGTGRSDTQYF. CDR3 sequence (DNA): TGTGCCATCAGTGAGTCGTTAGGGACAGGGAGGTCAGATACGCAGTATTTT.

The rearrangement uses TRBV5-1 and TRBJ2-7; D is uncertain. This CDR3 is built from 15 residues. Germline lookup yields CDR1 SGHRS and CDR2 YFSETQ. V lost 3 bases and J lost 0, with 13 bases in between. The CDR3 is CASSSSPGSSYEQYF. The CDR3 coding sequence is TGCGCCAGCAGCTCCTCACCGGGTAGCTCCTACGAGCAGTACTTC.

The chain links TRBV2 to TRBJ2-1, with 9 bases fitting TRBD2. The V segment lost 0 bases and the J segment 0 bases; nucleotides outside the gene matches: 6. CDR1 and CDR2 from the germline V gene are SNHLY and FYNNEI. The CDR3 totals 18 residues. CDR3 region: CASSEAVLAGTSYNEQFF. As DNA, the CDR3 is TGTGCCAGCAGTGAAGCTGTCCTAGCGGGGACCTCCTACAATGAGCAGTTCTTC.